This T cell receptor (beta chain) was identified in a study of PD-1 blockade in classical Hodgkin lymphoma. Overall study results and limits: Nivolumab starters within 1 year of ASCT were excluded. Newly diagnosed patients were reported to exhibit reduced baseline TCR diversity relative to healthy donors.

Libraries were prepared by immunoSEQ multiplex PCR; TCRdb keeps only in-frame clonotypes and omits some of them. The data hold roughly 140,000 clones, with 78% observed a single time. The CDR3 totals 14 residues. Germline CDR1 is ENHRY and CDR2 is SYGVKD. With 11 bases removed from V and 2 bases from J, the gap between germline ends came to 16 bases. Comment on this clone: What it recognizes is unknown.

All patients experienced relapse after autologous stem cell transplantation, and brentuximab vedotin exposure was variable. Complete response, partial response or progressive disease constituted the best responses recorded. The genes are TRBV10-3 and TRBJ2-4; tentative D call: TRBD2 (6 bases). This receptor was obtained from a human donor with classical Hodgkin lymphoma. The starting material was peripheral blood mononuclear cells (PBMCs), obtained before the second cycle of nivolumab. This CDR3 reads CAAGGSPTKNIQYF. The CDR3 nucleotides read TGTGCCGCCGGGGGATCTCCTACCAAAAACATTCAGTACTTC.